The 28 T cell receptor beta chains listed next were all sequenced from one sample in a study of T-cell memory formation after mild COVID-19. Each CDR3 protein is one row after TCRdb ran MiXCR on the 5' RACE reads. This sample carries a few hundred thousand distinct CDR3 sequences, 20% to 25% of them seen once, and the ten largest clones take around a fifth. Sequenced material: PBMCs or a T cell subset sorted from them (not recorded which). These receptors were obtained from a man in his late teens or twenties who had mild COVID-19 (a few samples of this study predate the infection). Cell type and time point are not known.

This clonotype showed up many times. The CDR3 DNA reads TGTGCCAGCAGCTTAGGGGCGGGGTTATATGGCTACACCTTC. This translates into CASSLGAGLYGYTF. V is TRBV7-9 and J is TRBJ1-2; unclear D gene. Germline assignment: CDR1 SEHNR and CDR2 FQNEAQ (reference sequence). The CDR3 contains 14 residues. V was shortened by 1 base and J by 5 bases, with 11 bases between the two germline ends.

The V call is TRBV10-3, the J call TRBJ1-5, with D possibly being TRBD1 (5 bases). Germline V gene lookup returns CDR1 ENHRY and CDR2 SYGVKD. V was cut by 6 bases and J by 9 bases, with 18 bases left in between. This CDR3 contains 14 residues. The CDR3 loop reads CAISPRPGVGPQHF. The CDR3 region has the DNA TGTGCCATCAGCCCCCGACCGGGGGTCGGGCCCCAGCATTTT.

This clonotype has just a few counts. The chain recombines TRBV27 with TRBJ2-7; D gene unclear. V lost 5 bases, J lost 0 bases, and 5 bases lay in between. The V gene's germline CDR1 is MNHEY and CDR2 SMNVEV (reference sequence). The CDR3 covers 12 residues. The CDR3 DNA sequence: TGTGCCAGCAGTCTCAGCTCCTACGAGCAGTACGTC. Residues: CASSLSSYEQYV.

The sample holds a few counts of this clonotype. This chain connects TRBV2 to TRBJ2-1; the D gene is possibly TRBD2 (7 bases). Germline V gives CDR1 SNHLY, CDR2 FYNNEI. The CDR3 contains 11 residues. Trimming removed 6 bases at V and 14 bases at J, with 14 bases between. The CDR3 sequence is CASRMGGPEFF. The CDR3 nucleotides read TGTGCCAGCAGAATGGGGGGGCCGGAGTTCTTC.

The CDR3 coding sequence is TGTGCCAGCAGTTTATACACCTATGGCTACACCTTC. Translation: CASSLYTYGYTF. J is TRBJ1-2 and V is TRBV28, with D uncertain. Germline CDR1 MDHEN, CDR2 SYDVKM. V was cut by 1 base and J by 4 bases, with 4 bases left in between. There are 12 residues in the CDR3.

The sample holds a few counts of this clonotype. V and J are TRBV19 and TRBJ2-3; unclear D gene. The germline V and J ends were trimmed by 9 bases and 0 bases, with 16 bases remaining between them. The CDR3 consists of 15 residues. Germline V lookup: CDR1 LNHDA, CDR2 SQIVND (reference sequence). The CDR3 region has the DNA TGTGCCAGCACCCCCGCCGCAGGCAGCACAGATACGCAGTATTTT. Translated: CASTPAAGSTDTQYF.

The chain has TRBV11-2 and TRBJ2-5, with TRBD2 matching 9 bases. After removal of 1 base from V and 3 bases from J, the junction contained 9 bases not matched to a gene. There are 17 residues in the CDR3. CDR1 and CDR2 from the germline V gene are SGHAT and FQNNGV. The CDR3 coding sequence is TGTGCCAGCAGCTTAGTCCCTAGCGGGGTGACCGAAGAGACCCAGTACTTC. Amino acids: CASSLVPSGVTEETQYF. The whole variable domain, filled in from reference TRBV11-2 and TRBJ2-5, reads EAGVAQSPRYKIIEKRQSVAFWCNPISGHATLYWYQQILGQGPKLLIQFQNNGVVDDSQLPKDRFSAERLKGVDSTLKIQPAKLEDSAVYLCASSLVPSGVTEETQYFGPGTRLLVL.

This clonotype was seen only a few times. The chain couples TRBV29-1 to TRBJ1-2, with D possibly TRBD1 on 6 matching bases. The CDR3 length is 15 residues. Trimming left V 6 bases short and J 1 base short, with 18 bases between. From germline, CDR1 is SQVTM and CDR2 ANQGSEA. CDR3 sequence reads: CSVVNRVSDNYGYTF. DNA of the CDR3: TGCAGCGTCGTGAACAGGGTATCGGATAACTATGGCTACACCTTC.

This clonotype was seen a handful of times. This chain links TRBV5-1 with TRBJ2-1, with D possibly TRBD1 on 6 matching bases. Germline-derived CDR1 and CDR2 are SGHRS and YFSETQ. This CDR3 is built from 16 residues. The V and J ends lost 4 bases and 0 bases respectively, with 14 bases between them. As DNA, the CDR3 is TGCGCCAGCAGCATAGGAACAGGGAGCTCCTACAATGAGCAGTTCTTC. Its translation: CASSIGTGSSYNEQFF.

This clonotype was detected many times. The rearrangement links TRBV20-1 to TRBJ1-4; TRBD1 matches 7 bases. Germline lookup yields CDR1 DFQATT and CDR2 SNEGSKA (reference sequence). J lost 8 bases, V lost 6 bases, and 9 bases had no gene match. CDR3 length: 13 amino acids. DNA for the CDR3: TGCAGTGCGTCTCAGGGGGAAGAAGAAAAACTGTTTTTT. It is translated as CSASQGEEEKLFF.

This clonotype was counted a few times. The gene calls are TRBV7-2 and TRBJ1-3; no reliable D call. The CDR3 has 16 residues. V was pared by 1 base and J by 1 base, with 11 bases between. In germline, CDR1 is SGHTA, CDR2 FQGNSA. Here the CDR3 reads CASSLGRGLSGNTIYF. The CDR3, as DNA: TGTGCCAGCAGCTTAGGTCGGGGTTTGTCTGGAAACACCATATATTTT.

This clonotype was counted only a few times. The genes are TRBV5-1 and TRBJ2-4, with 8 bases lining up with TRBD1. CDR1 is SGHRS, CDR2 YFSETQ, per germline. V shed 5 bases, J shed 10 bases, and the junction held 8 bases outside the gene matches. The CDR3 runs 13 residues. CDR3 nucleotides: TGCGCCAGCAGACCTGGTCGACAGGGGATTCAGTACTTC. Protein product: CASRPGRQGIQYF.

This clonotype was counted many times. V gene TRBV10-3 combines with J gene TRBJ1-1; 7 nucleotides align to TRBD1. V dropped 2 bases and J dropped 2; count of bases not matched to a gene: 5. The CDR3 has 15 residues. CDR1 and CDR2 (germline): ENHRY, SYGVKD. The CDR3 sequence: CAISESRGGNTEAFF. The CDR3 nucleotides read TGTGCCATCAGTGAGAGCAGGGGGGGAAACACTGAAGCTTTCTTT.

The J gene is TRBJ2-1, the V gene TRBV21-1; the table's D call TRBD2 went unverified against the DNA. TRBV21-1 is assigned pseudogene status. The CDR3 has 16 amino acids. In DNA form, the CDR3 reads TGTGCCAGCAGCGTCCGGACTAGCGGGGTCCACAATGAGCAGTTCTTC. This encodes CASSVRTSGVHNEQFF.

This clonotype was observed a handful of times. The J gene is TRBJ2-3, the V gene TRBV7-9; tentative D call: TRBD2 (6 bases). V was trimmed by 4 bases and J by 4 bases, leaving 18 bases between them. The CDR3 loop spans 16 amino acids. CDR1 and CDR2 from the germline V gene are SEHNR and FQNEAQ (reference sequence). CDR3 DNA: TGTGCCAGCAGCTCGGGAGCACGGCGGGGTGCAGATACGCAGTATTTT. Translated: CASSSGARRGADTQYF.

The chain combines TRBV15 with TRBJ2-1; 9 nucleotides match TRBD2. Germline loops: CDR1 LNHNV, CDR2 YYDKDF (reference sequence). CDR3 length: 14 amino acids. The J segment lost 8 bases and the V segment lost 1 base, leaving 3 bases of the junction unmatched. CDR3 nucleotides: TGTGCCACCAGCAGAGTTCGGACTAGCGATGAGCAGTTCTTC. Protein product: CATSRVRTSDEQFF.

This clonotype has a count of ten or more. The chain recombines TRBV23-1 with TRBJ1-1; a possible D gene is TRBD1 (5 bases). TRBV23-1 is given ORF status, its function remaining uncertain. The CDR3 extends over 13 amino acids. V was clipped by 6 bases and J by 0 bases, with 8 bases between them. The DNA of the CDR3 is TGCGCCAGCAGCAGGGAGATGAACACTGAAGCTTTCTTT. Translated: CASSREMNTEAFF.

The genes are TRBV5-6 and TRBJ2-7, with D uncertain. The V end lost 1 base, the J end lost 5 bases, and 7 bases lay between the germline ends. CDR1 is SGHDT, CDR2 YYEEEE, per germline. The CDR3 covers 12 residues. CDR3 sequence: CASSLISHEQYF. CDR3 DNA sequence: TGTGCCAGCAGCTTGATTTCCCACGAGCAGTACTTC.

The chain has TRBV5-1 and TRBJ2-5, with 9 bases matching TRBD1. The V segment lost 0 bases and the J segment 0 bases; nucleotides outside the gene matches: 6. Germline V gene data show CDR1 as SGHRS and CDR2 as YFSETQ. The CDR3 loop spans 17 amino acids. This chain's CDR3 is CASSLGLGTGHQETQYF. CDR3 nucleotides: TGCGCCAGCAGCTTGGGCTTAGGGACAGGGCACCAAGAGACCCAGTACTTC.

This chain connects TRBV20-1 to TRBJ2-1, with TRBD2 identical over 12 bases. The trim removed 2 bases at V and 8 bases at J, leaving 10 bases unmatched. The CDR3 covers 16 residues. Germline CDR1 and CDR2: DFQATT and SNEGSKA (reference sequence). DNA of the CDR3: TGCAGTGCTAGACCCGGACTAGCGGGGTATCTGGATGAGCAGTTCTTC. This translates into CSARPGLAGYLDEQFF.

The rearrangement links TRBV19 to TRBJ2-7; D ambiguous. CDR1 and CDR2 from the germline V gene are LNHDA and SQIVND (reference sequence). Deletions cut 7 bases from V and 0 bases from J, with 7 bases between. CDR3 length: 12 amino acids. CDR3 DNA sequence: TGTGCCAGTAAGGTAACCTCCTACGAGCAGTACGTC. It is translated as CASKVTSYEQYV.

DNA for the CDR3: TGCGCCAGCAGCTTGCAGGGCTATAACTATGGCTACACCTTC. Its protein is CASSLQGYNYGYTF. The V call is TRBV5-1, the J call TRBJ1-2, with D maybe TRBD1 (5 bases). V dropped 1 base and J dropped 1 base, with 8 bases sitting between them. Per germline, CDR1 SGHRS and CDR2 YFSETQ. The CDR3 is 14 residues long. Full variable domain (rest looked up from reference TRBV5-1 and TRBJ1-2): KAGVTQTPRYLIKTRGQQVTLSCSPISGHRSVSWYQQTPGQGLQFLFEYFSETQRNKGNFPGRFSGRQFSNSRSEMNVSTLELGDSALYLCASSLQGYNYGYTFGSGTRLTVV.

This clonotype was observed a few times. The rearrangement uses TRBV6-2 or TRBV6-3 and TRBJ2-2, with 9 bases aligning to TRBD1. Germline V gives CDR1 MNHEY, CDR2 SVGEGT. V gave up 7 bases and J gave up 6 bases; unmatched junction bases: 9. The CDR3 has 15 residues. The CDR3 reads CASNRQGERPGELFF. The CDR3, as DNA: TGTGCCAGCAACAGACAGGGGGAGCGTCCCGGGGAGCTGTTTTTT.

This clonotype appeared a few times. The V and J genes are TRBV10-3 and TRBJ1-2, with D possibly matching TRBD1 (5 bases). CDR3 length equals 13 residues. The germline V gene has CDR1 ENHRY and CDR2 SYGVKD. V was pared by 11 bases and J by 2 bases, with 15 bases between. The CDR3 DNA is TGTGCCGTTACCGTGACAGAGAACTATGGCTACACCTTC. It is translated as CAVTVTENYGYTF.

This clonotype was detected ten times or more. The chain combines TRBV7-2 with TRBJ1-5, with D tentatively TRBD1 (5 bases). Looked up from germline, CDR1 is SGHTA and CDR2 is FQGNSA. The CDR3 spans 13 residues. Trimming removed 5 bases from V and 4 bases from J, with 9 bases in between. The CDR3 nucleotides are TGTGCCAGCAGCCGACAGCTGAATCAGCCCCAGCATTTT. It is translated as CASSRQLNQPQHF.

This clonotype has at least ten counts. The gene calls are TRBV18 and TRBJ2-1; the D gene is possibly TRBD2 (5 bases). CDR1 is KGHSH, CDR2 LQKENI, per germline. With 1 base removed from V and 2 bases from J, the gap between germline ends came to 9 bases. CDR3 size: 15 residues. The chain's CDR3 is CASSPQDLAYNEQFF. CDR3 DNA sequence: TGTGCCAGCTCACCACAGGACTTGGCCTACAATGAGCAGTTCTTC.

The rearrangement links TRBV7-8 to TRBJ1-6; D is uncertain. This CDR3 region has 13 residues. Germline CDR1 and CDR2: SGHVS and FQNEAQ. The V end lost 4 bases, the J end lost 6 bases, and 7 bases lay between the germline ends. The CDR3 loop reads CASSSDRNSPLHF. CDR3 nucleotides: TGTGCCAGCAGCTCGGACCGTAATTCACCCCTCCACTTT.

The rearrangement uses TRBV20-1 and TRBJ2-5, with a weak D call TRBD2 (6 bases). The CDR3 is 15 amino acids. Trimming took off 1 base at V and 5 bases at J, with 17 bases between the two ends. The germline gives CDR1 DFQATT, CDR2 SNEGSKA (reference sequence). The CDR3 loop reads CSARVSASVRETQYF. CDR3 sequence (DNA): TGCAGTGCTAGAGTGTCGGCTAGCGTACGGGAGACCCAGTACTTC.